This T cell receptor (beta chain) came from a study of CD8 T cells in ankylosing spondylitis. Regarding the study as a whole: The disease-linked clones had a CD8+ phenotype and low blood frequencies. Ankylosing spondylitis blood seemed to carry a telltale TCR beta motif made of fewer than 10 highly homologous variants. According to the report, clones linked to the disease were significantly enriched in matched synovial fluid samples taken from ankylosing spondylitis patients.

The CDR3 sequence is 13 residues long. The germline V gene encodes CDR1 MGHRA and CDR2 YSYEKL. Trimming left V 1 base short and J 9 bases short, with 12 bases between. On this clonotype: Its antigen is currently unknown.

TCRdb re-called the 5' RACE reads with MiXCR, one entry per CDR3 protein. The repertoire consists of some 840,000 distinct CDR3 sequences, with 12% occurring once and the leading ten covering less than 0.65%. The sample taken for sequencing was blood, either unsorted or a sorted T cell fraction (not recorded which). The V gene is TRBV4-1, the J gene TRBJ1-1, with a weak D call TRBD1 (6 bases). The TCR was taken from a male donor with ankylosing spondylitis. The CDR3, as DNA: TGCGCCAGCAGCCAAGTACCCGGGACACAAGCTTTCTTT. Translation gives CASSQVPGTQAFF.